The sequence of this T cell receptor (beta chain) was determined in a study of immune cell composition in non-small cell lung cancer. The assay was immunoSEQ multiplex PCR, and TCRdb's table has in-frame clones only and misses some. Of about 7,800 clones in the sample, roughly 78% are singletons; the top ten hold approximately 12%. The ends were cut back, 2 bases at V and 3 bases at J, with 6 bases in the middle. Germline loops: CDR1 SGHTA, CDR2 FQGNSA. The CDR3 has 13 amino acids. The material sequenced was lung tumor tissue. V is TRBV7-2 and J is TRBJ2-3; D is perhaps TRBD1 (6 bases). The origin of this receptor is a human donor with non-small cell lung cancer. The chain's CDR3 is CASSLTGTDTQYF. In DNA form, the CDR3 reads TGTGCCAGCAGCTTAACAGGGACAGATACGCAGTATTTT.